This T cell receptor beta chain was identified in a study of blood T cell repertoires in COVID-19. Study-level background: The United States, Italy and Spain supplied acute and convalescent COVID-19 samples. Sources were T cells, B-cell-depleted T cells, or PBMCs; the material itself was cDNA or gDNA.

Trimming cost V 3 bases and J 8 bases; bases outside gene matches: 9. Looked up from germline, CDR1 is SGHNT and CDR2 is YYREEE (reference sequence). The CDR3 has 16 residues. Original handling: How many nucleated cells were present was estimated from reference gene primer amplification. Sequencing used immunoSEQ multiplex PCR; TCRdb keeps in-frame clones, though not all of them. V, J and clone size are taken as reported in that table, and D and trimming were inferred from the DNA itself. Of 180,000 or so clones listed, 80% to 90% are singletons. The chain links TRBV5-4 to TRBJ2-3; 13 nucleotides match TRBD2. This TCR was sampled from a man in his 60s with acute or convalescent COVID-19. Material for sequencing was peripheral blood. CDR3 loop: CASSSRTSGRLGTQYF. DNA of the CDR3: TGTGCCAGCAGCTCCCGGACTAGCGGGAGACTGGGTACGCAGTATTTT.